This T cell receptor (beta chain) was found in a study of T cell responses to AZD1222 COVID-19 vaccine. Here immunoSEQ multiplex PCR was the method, and the copy in TCRdb shows in-frame clones only, minus some. Of approximately 100,000 clones in the sample, roughly 87% were seen once. The V end was cut by 4 bases, the J end by 5 bases, with 14 bases between. The germline CDR1 and CDR2 sequences are ENHRY and SYGVKD. This CDR3 contains 14 residues. Study-level findings and limits: Researchers report vaccine-associated CD4 TCRs spanning spike, with dominance at 160-218 and 743-854.

About this clone: Its antigen is unknown.

The TCR originated in an adult in good health. V and J are TRBV10-3 and TRBJ2-5; D is perhaps TRBD2 (6 bases). This specimen was peripheral blood, taken on day 0 of AZD1222 vaccination. The CDR3 sequence is CAISGGLGRETQYF. In DNA, the CDR3 is TGTGCCATCAGTGGGGGACTGGGGCGGGAGACCCAGTACTTC.